This record covers a single T cell receptor beta chain. Its antigen is undetermined. This entry comes from a study of blood T cells in healthy people across ages. Drawn from each donor were around 10 milliliters of peripheral blood. Study outcomes and limitations: Naive CD4+ cell counts and diversity both ran higher in long-lived than in aged donors.

Alongside a J-beta primer mix, a sample-barcoded 5' primer served in a second PCR lasting 7 to 11 cycles. Through a template-switch adaptor with 12 random nucleotides, each cDNA molecule received a tag. One entry per CDR3 protein, called by TCRdb with MiXCR from the 5' RACE reads. The sample shows some 1,500,000 distinct CDR3 sequences, approximately 43% of them seen only once. V lost 4 bases and J lost 6, with 10 bases in between. This CDR3 contains 12 residues. The germline gives CDR1 SGHRS, CDR2 YFSETQ. J is TRBJ2-5 and V is TRBV5-1, with a weak D call TRBD1 (6 bases). Sequenced sample: blood. This sequence originates from a woman aged 18-29 years in good health. CDR3 sequence: CASSADSQTQYF. CDR3 in DNA: TGCGCCAGCAGCGCGGACAGCCAGACCCAGTACTTC. Using reference TRBV5-1 and TRBJ2-5 for the parts outside the CDR3, the full variable domain is KAGVTQTPRYLIKTRGQQVTLSCSPISGHRSVSWYQQTPGQGLQFLFEYFSETQRNKGNFPGRFSGRQFSNSRSEMNVSTLELGDSALYLCASSADSQTQYFGPGTRLLVL.